Below are 16 T cell receptor beta chains sequenced from a single sample in a study of blood T cell repertoires in COVID-19. Profiling relied on immunoSEQ multiplex PCR, and the TCRdb table lists in-frame clones only, not all of them. The sample shows around 250,000 clones, 86% of them seen only once. Sequencing was carried out using PBMCs or T cells enriched from blood (not recorded which). The receptors stem from a man aged 18 to 30 who had recovered from COVID-19.

J is TRBJ2-1 and V is TRBV6-5; D perhaps matches TRBD1 (6 bases). Germline V gene lookup returns CDR1 MNHEY and CDR2 SVGAGI. The CDR3 runs to 13 residues. Deletions cut 4 bases from V and 6 bases from J, with 10 bases between. CDR3: CASSSQGSNEQFF. The CDR3 bases are TGTGCCAGCAGTTCCCAGGGGAGCAATGAGCAGTTCTTC.

The CDR3 region has the DNA TGTGCCAGCAGCCCAGGAGGGGCCCAGTACTTC. Translated: CASSPGGAQYF. This sequence joins TRBV7-8 and TRBJ2-5; D is possibly TRBD2 (6 bases). The germline gives CDR1 SGHVS, CDR2 FQNEAQ. There are 11 residues in the CDR3. V lost 5 bases and J 9 bases, leaving 10 bases between the germline ends. Combining the CDR3 with reference TRBV7-8 and TRBJ2-5 gives the whole variable domain GAGVSQSPRYKVAKRGQDVALRCDPISGHVSLFWYQQALGQGPEFLTYFQNEAQLDKSGLPSDRFFAERPEGSVSTLKIQRTQQEDSAVYLCASSPGGAQYFGPGTRLLVL.

The table lists this clone with a count of one. The rearrangement joins TRBV7-2 to TRBJ1-1; D is unresolved. Trimming left V 6 bases short and J 0 bases short, with 14 bases between. CDR3 size: 15 residues. Germline CDR1 SGHTA, CDR2 FQGNSA. CDR3 nucleotide sequence: TGTGCCAGCAGTATCACAGCCTTTATGAACACTGAAGCTTTCTTT. Its protein is CASSITAFMNTEAFF. Combining the CDR3 with reference TRBV7-2 and TRBJ1-1 gives the whole variable domain GAGVSQSPSNKVTEKGKDVELRCDPISGHTALYWYRQSLGQGLEFLIYFQGNSAPDKSGLPSDRFSAERTGGSVSTLTIQRTQQEDSAVYLCASSITAFMNTEAFFGQGTRLTVV.

V usage is TRBV29-1 and J usage is TRBJ1-4, with D perhaps TRBD1 (5 bases). V lost 7 bases to trimming and J lost 7 bases, with 10 bases between them. The CDR3 spans 11 residues. The germline gives CDR1 SQVTM, CDR2 ANQGSEA. DNA of the CDR3: TGCAGCGGGGGGTTCGGTGAAAAACTGTTTTTT. Its translation is CSGGFGEKLFF.

The chain couples TRBV4-1 to TRBJ2-2, with TRBD2 matching 7 bases. This CDR3 is built from 17 residues. Trimming removed 4 bases from V and 0 bases from J; junction bases left unmatched: 8. Germline CDR1 MGHRA, CDR2 YSYEKL. The CDR3 DNA reads as TGCGCCAGCAGCCGGGGGAGCGGGGTCGCGAACACCGGGGAGCTGTTTTTT. Amino acid sequence: CASSRGSGVANTGELFF.

The chain uses TRBV2 and TRBJ1-5, with a possible D match to TRBD1 (5 bases). Trimming removed 6 bases at V and 0 bases at J, with 12 bases between. In germline, CDR1 is SNHLY, CDR2 FYNNEI. This CDR3 spans 15 amino acids. The CDR3 DNA reads as TGTGCCAGCAGAGACAGTGTGTATAGCAATCAGCCCCAGCATTTT. It codes for CASRDSVYSNQPQHF.

The CDR3 nucleotides read TGTGCCAGCAGTTACGACAGCATCGGCACTGAAGCTTTCTTT. Translating gives CASSYDSIGTEAFF. The chain employs TRBV6-5 and TRBJ1-1, with D tentatively TRBD1 (5 bases). There are 14 residues in the CDR3. CDR1 and CDR2 from the germline V gene are MNHEY and SVGAGI. Trimming stripped 2 bases from V and 4 bases from J, with 11 bases between.

The chain has TRBV7-8 and TRBJ1-4, with 7 bases identical to TRBD1. Germline CDR1 reads SGHVS; CDR2 reads FQNEAQ. This CDR3 is 15 amino acids long. V dropped 1 base and J dropped 7; count of bases not matched to a gene: 6. DNA for the CDR3: TGTGCCAGCAGCTTAGGGCAGGGGGGTCGTGAAAAACTGTTTTTT. Translating it yields CASSLGQGGREKLFF.

The chain recombines TRBV12-3 or TRBV12-4 with TRBJ2-1, with D tentatively TRBD2 (5 bases). The CDR3 runs to 12 residues. Deletions cut 5 bases from V and 9 bases from J, with 11 bases between. In nucleotides, the CDR3 is TGTGCCAGCAGTATCGGACTGGCTGAGCAGTTCTTC. Its protein is CASSIGLAEQFF.

CDR3 loop: CASSRSGRGPAETQYF. The CDR3 nucleotides are TGTGCCAGCAGCAGAAGTGGGCGGGGGCCCGCGGAGACCCAGTACTTC. The rearrangement joins TRBV5-4 to TRBJ2-5, with D perhaps TRBD2 (7 bases). This CDR3 has 16 residues. Germline-derived CDR1 and CDR2 are SGHNT and YYREEE (reference sequence). The V gene lost 4 bases and the J gene lost 5 bases, with 21 bases spanning the gap. The complete variable domain, with remaining parts taken from reference TRBV5-4 and TRBJ2-5, reads ETGVTQSPTHLIKTRGQQVTLRCSSQSGHNTVSWYQQALGQGPQFIFQYYREEENGRGNFPPRFSGLQFPNYSSELNVNALELDDSALYLCASSRSGRGPAETQYFGPGTRLLVL.

The rearrangement uses TRBV18 and TRBJ1-5; maybe TRBD1 (5 bases). Between the trimmed V and J ends, which lost 2 bases and 7 bases, there was a span of 9 bases. From germline, CDR1 is KGHSH and CDR2 LQKENI. The CDR3 has 13 residues. CDR3 sequence reads: CASSPGGGQPQHF. The CDR3 DNA is TGTGCCAGCTCACCAGGGGGGGGGCAGCCCCAGCATTTT.

The chain recombines TRBV27 with TRBJ2-7; 9 bases fit TRBD1. The CDR3 is made up of 16 amino acids. The germline CDR1 and CDR2 sequences are MNHEY and SMNVEV (reference sequence). V was clipped by 5 bases and J by 1 base; unmatched bases: 9. DNA of the CDR3: TGTGCCAGCAGTCCCCGTCCGGGACAGGGATCCTACGAGCAGTACTTC. It translates to CASSPRPGQGSYEQYF.

The V gene is TRBV2, the J gene TRBJ2-1, with TRBD2 identical over 8 bases. Germline V gene sequence: CDR1 SNHLY, CDR2 FYNNEI. This CDR3 contains 14 residues. Germline trimming cut 6 bases from V and 3 bases from J; bases unmatched to any gene: 4. The CDR3 is CASSEGLVYNEQFF. The CDR3 region has the DNA TGTGCCAGCAGCGAGGGACTAGTCTACAATGAGCAGTTCTTC.

J is TRBJ1-5 and V is TRBV7-3; D uncertain. The CDR3 sequence is 15 residues long. The V gene's germline CDR1 is SGHTA and CDR2 FQGTGA. V lost 1 base and J 3 bases, leaving 10 bases between the germline ends. CDR3 DNA sequence: TGTGCCAGCAGCTTAATTTTCACAGACAATCAGCCCCAGCATTTT. Its translation is CASSLIFTDNQPQHF.

The chain carries TRBV27 and TRBJ2-1; 12 bases map to TRBD1. J lost 3 bases, V lost 6 bases, and 6 bases had no gene match. The CDR3 has 16 residues. Germline CDR1 is MNHEY and CDR2 is SMNVEV (reference sequence). The chain's CDR3 is CASSPGQGAFYNEQFF. The CDR3 nucleotides read TGTGCCAGCAGCCCGGGACAGGGGGCTTTCTACAATGAGCAGTTCTTC.

The V gene is TRBV2, the J gene TRBJ1-1, with 8 bases aligning to TRBD1. The V gene's germline CDR1 is SNHLY and CDR2 FYNNEI. V lost 2 bases to trimming and J lost 4 bases; unmatched junction nucleotides: 3. This CDR3 is built from 14 residues. CDR3 coding DNA: TGTGCCAGCAGTGAAAGCAGGGGGCCCACTGAAGCTTTCTTT. This codes for CASSESRGPTEAFF.